This T cell receptor beta chain was sequenced during a study of T cell repertoires in cytomegalovirus infection. Study details: Public signatures in TCR beta pointed to CMV infection and matching HLA type.

Study-level points and caveats: HLA-C-restricted TCR beta clonotypes specific for CMV led the ex vivo response. Carriage of CMV together with the relevant HLA was identifiable through cumulative public TCR beta family frequency.

V shed 5 bases and J shed 3 bases, with 11 bases lying between them. This CDR3 has 13 residues. CDR1 is LNHDA and CDR2 is SQIVND in the germline V gene (reference sequence). Using its own MiXCR run on the reads, TCRdb lists one record per CDR3 protein. The data hold approximately 550,000 distinct CDR3 sequences, with about 15% observed a single time. This clonotype has at least ten counts. Its antigen is undetermined. The clonotype was recovered from a human donor in good health (CMV status not recorded). Some clones in this sample may be carry-over from other donors' samples. The gene calls are TRBV19 and TRBJ2-7; TRBD2 might be the D (5 bases). Sequencing input: CD8+ T cells from PBMCs. The CDR3 nucleotides are TGTGCCAGTAGTCCCCCCGGGGTCTACGAGCAGTACTTC. Its translation is CASSPPGVYEQYF.